A single sample is the source of the 21 T cell receptor beta chains below, sequenced in a study of CD8 T cells in Susac syndrome. An amount of RNA that ranged from roughly 0.45 to 1 ug was reverse transcribed with random hexamers. Via MiXCR, TCRdb re-called the immunoSEQ multiplex PCR reads, giving one row per CDR3 protein. Of approximately 210,000 distinct CDR3 sequences in the sample, 94% were seen once. The material sequenced was CD4+ T cells from PBMCs. Receptor source: a human donor with Susac syndrome.

The chain is built from TRBV4-2 and TRBJ2-1, with 8 bases that match TRBD2. The CDR3 extends over 16 amino acids. The ends lost 0 bases at V and 7 bases at J; junction bases unmatched: 8. The germline V gene has CDR1 LGHNA and CDR2 YNFKEQ. CDR3 sequence reads: CASSQDTAGVRNEQFF. For the CDR3, the DNA is TGTGCCAGCAGCCAAGATACAGCGGGGGTGAGGAATGAGCAGTTCTTC.

Only one count was recorded for this clonotype. The gene calls are TRBV11-3 and TRBJ2-7, with TRBD1 matching 9 bases. The length of the CDR3 is 13 residues. V trimming: 3 bases; J trimming: 6 bases; junction bases outside the gene matches: 3. Germline V gives CDR1 SGHNT, CDR2 YENEEA. CDR3 sequence: CASSFTGGGEQYF. The CDR3 region has the DNA TGTGCCAGCAGCTTTACAGGGGGCGGCGAGCAGTACTTC.

V is TRBV25-1 and J is TRBJ2-7; D is ambiguous. V was cut by 0 bases and J by 5 bases, with 11 bases left in between. Looked up from germline, CDR1 is MGHDK and CDR2 is SYGVNS. The CDR3 totals 14 residues. The CDR3 is CASSEYPGADEQYF. For the CDR3, the DNA is TGTGCCAGCAGTGAATACCCCGGAGCCGACGAGCAGTACTTC.

The rearrangement joins TRBV4-3 to TRBJ2-6; the D is unclear. The germline V gene encodes CDR1 LGHNA and CDR2 YSLEER. Between the trimmed V and J ends, which lost 0 bases and 1 base, there was a span of 10 bases. The CDR3 spans 17 residues. The DNA for the CDR3 is TGCGCCAGCAGCCAAGATCCGGCCGGGTCTGGGGCCAACGTCCTGACTTTC. This encodes CASSQDPAGSGANVLTF.

V and J are TRBV7-2 and TRBJ2-2; 12 bases line up with TRBD2. The CDR3 runs 17 residues. Germline trimming cut 1 base from V and 4 bases from J; bases unmatched to any gene: 4. Germline CDR1 is SGHTA and CDR2 is FQGNSA. CDR3 DNA: TGTGCCAGCAGCTTAGTGTCTAGCGGGGGGGGCACCGGGGAGCTGTTTTTT. It is translated as CASSLVSSGGGTGELFF.

J is TRBJ1-2 and V is TRBV3-1; the D is unclear. Germline CDR1 LGHDT, CDR2 YNNKEL (reference sequence). The CDR3 runs 14 residues. With 2 bases removed from V and 4 bases from J, the gap between germline ends came to 11 bases. The CDR3 loop reads CASSQLKQLYGYTF. In DNA form, the CDR3 reads TGTGCCAGCAGCCAATTGAAACAGCTCTATGGCTACACCTTC.

This chain connects TRBV3-1 to TRBJ1-6, with D possibly TRBD1 on 6 matching bases. Germline V gene lookup returns CDR1 LGHDT and CDR2 YNNKEL (reference sequence). V shed 3 bases and J shed 8 bases, with 14 bases lying between them. CDR3 length: 15 residues. The CDR3 DNA follows: TGTGCCAGCAGCCATCCCAACAGACAGGATTCACCCCTCCACTTT. Translated: CASSHPNRQDSPLHF.

The rearrangement joins TRBV10-3 to TRBJ1-2; D gene ambiguous. The germline gives CDR1 ENHRY, CDR2 SYGVKD. The CDR3 has 16 amino acids. V dropped 0 bases and J dropped 0 bases, with 11 bases sitting between them. CDR3 coding DNA: TGTGCCATCAGTGAGTCGATGGAACCTTCTAACTATGGCTACACCTTC. Translated, it gives CAISESMEPSNYGYTF.

This clonotype has just one count. The V gene is TRBV9, the J gene TRBJ2-5; 8 bases are a match to TRBD2. Germline assignment: CDR1 SGDLS and CDR2 YYNGEE. The CDR3 loop spans 16 amino acids. With 4 bases clipped from V and 4 bases from J, the junction kept 12 bases outside the gene matches. CDR3: CASSPRPAGGGETQYF. The DNA for the CDR3 is TGTGCCAGCAGCCCCCGCCCGGCGGGGGGAGGAGAGACCCAGTACTTC.

The genes are TRBV5-1 and TRBJ2-7; D tentatively reads TRBD1 or TRBD2 (5 bases each). Trimming took 0 bases from V and 6 from J, leaving 16 bases between them. CDR1 SGHRS and CDR2 YFSETQ come from the germline V gene. This CDR3 is built from 15 residues. The chain's CDR3 is CASSLGPTSGSEQYF. In nucleotides, the CDR3 is TGCGCCAGCAGCTTGGGTCCGACTTCAGGGAGCGAGCAGTACTTC.

The chain carries TRBV21-1 and TRBJ2-5; TRBD2 is taken as the D call from the table, unchecked against the DNA. TRBV21-1 corresponds to a pseudogene. There are 18 residues in the CDR3. The CDR3: CASTAGLAGGAAVETQYF. CDR3 nucleotides: TGTGCCAGCACCGCGGGACTAGCGGGGGGGGCCGCGGTGGAGACCCAGTACTTC.

V is TRBV19 and J is TRBJ1-1, with TRBD1 as a possible D gene (6 bases). Germline loops: CDR1 LNHDA, CDR2 SQIVND (reference sequence). CDR3 length equals 12 residues. Trimming pared 5 bases from V and 9 bases from J, leaving 13 bases between. CDR3 region: CASSVDSRKAFF. The CDR3 region has the DNA TGTGCCAGTAGTGTGGACAGCCGAAAAGCTTTCTTT. Filled out from reference TRBV19 and TRBJ1-1, the complete variable domain reads DGGITQSPKYLFRKEGQNVTLSCEQNLNHDAMYWYRQDPGQGLRLIYYSQIVNDFQKGDIAEGYSVSREKKESFPLTVTSAQKNPTAFYLCASSVDSRKAFFGQGTRLTVV.

The chain is built from TRBV7-2 and TRBJ1-2, with D hard to call. With 3 bases removed from V and 10 bases from J, the gap between germline ends came to 12 bases. The CDR3 consists of 12 residues. Per germline, CDR1 SGHTA and CDR2 FQGNSA. CDR3 coding DNA: TGTGCCAGCAGCTTCCCTCGTCAGGCCTACACCTTC. It encodes CASSFPRQAYTF.

The chain uses TRBV6-5 and TRBJ2-2, with D perhaps TRBD1 (6 bases). Germline V gives CDR1 MNHEY, CDR2 SVGAGI. The V and J ends lost 5 bases and 4 bases respectively, with 11 bases between them. This CDR3 region has 14 residues. The CDR3 region is CASSRSGATGELFF. CDR3 DNA sequence: TGTGCCAGCAGTCGGTCAGGGGCCACCGGGGAGCTGTTTTTT.

The V gene is TRBV6-1, the J gene TRBJ2-7; tentatively, D is TRBD1 (6 bases). Germline assignment: CDR1 MNHNS and CDR2 SASEGT. Trimming pared 2 bases from V and 5 bases from J, leaving 22 bases between. This CDR3 region has 17 residues. This CDR3 is CASSEILRGGTADEQYF. The DNA of the CDR3 is TGTGCCAGCAGTGAAATCCTCAGGGGCGGCACCGCAGACGAGCAGTACTTC.

The chain joins TRBV20-1 to TRBJ1-2, with 7 bases matching TRBD1. CDR3 size: 13 residues. Trimming took 6 bases from V and 6 from J; bases not matched to a gene: 10. The germline CDR1 and CDR2 sequences are DFQATT and SNEGSKA (reference sequence). Here the CDR3 reads CSAPGHRGHGYTF. The CDR3 nucleotides read TGCAGTGCCCCAGGGCACAGGGGCCATGGCTACACCTTC.

This clonotype was detected only a few times. The chain carries TRBV6-5 and TRBJ1-2; tentatively, D is TRBD1 (5 bases). The V end was cut by 2 bases, the J end by 2 bases, with 6 bases between. The length of the CDR3 is 13 residues. In germline, CDR1 is MNHEY, CDR2 SVGAGI. The CDR3 region has the DNA TGTGCCAGCAGTTACCGGGACAACTATGGCTACACCTTC. The encoded protein is CASSYRDNYGYTF.

The chain uses TRBV24-1 and TRBJ1-6; D gene ambiguous. V was trimmed by 4 bases and J by 6 bases, leaving 12 bases between them. Per the germline V gene, CDR1 is KGHDR and CDR2 is SFDVKD. There are 15 residues in the CDR3. DNA for the CDR3: TGTGCCACCAGTGACTCGGGCCGGGGTAATTCACCCCTCCACTTT. It specifies CATSDSGRGNSPLHF.

This chain uses TRBV11-1 with TRBJ2-5; D perhaps matches TRBD2 (5 bases). V was cut by 3 bases and J by 2 bases, with 10 bases left in between. The CDR3 totals 14 residues. CDR1 and CDR2 (germline): SGHAT, FQDESV (reference sequence). The CDR3 is CASSLSADQETQYF. In nucleotides, the CDR3 is TGTGCCAGCAGCTTGTCAGCGGATCAAGAGACCCAGTACTTC.

This clonotype was detected only once. The genes are TRBV4-3 and TRBJ2-7; D not certain. The CDR3 is 14 residues long. Germline V gives CDR1 LGHNA, CDR2 YSLEER. V lost 6 bases and J lost 0, with 12 bases in between. The CDR3 bases are TGCGCCAGCAGTGAAGGATTCGGCTCCTACGAGCAGTACTTC. It is translated as CASSEGFGSYEQYF.

V usage is TRBV11-1 and J usage is TRBJ2-7, with a possible D match to TRBD2 (5 bases). The CDR3 is 15 residues long. Per the germline V gene, CDR1 is SGHAT and CDR2 is FQDESV (reference sequence). Trimming removed 4 bases at V and 5 bases at J, with 18 bases between. The CDR3 bases are TGTGCCAGCAGCTCAAGTGATCAGCGGAGAGACGAGCAGTACTTC. Residues: CASSSSDQRRDEQYF.